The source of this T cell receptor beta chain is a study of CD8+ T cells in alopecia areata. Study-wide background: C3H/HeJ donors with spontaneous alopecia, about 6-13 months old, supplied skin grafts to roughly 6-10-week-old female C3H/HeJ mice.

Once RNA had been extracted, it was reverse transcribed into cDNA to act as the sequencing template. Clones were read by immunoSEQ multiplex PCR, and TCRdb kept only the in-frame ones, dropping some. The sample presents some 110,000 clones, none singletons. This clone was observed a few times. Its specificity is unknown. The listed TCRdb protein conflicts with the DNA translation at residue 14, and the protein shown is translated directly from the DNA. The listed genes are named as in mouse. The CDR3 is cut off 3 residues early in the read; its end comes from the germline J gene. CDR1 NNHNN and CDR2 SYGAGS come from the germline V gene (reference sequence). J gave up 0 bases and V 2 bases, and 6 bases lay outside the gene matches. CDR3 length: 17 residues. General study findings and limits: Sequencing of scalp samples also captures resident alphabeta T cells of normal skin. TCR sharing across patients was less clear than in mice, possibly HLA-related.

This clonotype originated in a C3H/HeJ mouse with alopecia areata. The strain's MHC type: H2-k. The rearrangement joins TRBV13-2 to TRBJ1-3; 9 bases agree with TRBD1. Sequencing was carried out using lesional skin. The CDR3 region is CASGENRGLYSGNTLYF. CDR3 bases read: TGTGCCAGCGGTGAGAACAGGGGGCTTTATTCTGGAAATACG.